The count of the clone carrying this T cell receptor (beta chain) is one. The antigen is undetermined. This entry belongs to a study of human T cells and chemical hapten exposure. General observations from the study: Expanded TCRs were compared with controls, and the expanded TCRs formed significantly more large CDR3 similarity clusters.

Germline lookup yields CDR1 SGHTA and CDR2 FQGNSA. Trimming cost V 4 bases and J 8 bases, with 11 bases left between them. The CDR3 is 12 amino acids. As to time point: patch test 2, 6 weeks after DPC sensitization. The treatment denotes: therapeutic diphenylcyclopropenone sensitization with weekly scalp DPC. Donors, patients with alopecia ranging from 18 to 70 years old and judged suitable for DPC, provided samples. In the original analysis: There were a median of approximately 88,000 TCRs per sample, with a range from roughly 20,000 to 700,000. TCRdb re-derived calls from the RACE reads in MiXCR, one entry per CDR3 protein. For this entry, the V and J calls and clone size follow TCRdb and not the study's own pipeline. The sample lists more than 85,000 distinct CDR3 sequences; 9.5% to 12% were seen once.

The receptor's source is a man aged 35 to 55 with alopecia areata. Some clones in this sample may be carry-over from other donors' samples. Source: whole blood, taken in connection with sensitization to the hapten diphenylcyclopropenone (DPC). The chain joins TRBV7-2 to TRBJ1-2; D not certain. CDR3 DNA: TGTGCCAGCAGCTCCCTGACGCTGGGCTACACCTTC. Its translation is CASSSLTLGYTF.